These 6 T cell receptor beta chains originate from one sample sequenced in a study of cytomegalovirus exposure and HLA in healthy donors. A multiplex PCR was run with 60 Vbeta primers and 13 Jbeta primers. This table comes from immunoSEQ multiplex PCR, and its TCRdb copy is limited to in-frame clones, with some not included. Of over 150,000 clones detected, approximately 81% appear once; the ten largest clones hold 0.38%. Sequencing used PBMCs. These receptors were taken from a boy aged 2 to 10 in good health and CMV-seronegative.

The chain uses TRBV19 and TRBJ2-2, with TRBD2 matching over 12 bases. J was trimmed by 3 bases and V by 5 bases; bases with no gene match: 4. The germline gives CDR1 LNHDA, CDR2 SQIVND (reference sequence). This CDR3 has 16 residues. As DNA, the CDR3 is TGTGCCAGTAGTTCCCGACTAGCGGGGGACACCGGGGAGCTGTTTTTT. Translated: CASSSRLAGDTGELFF.

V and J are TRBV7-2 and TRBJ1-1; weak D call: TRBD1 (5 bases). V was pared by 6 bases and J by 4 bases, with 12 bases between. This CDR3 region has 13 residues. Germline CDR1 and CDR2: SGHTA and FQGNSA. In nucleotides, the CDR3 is TGTGCCAGCAGTACGGACCAGGGCACTGAAGCTTTCTTT. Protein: CASSTDQGTEAFF.

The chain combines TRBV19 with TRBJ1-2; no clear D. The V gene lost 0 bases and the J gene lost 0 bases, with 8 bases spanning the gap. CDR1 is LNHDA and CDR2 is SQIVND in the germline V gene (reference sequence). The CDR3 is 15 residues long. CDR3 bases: TGTGCCAGTAGTATAGAGGCGCGGGCTAACTATGGCTACACCTTC. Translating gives CASSIEARANYGYTF.

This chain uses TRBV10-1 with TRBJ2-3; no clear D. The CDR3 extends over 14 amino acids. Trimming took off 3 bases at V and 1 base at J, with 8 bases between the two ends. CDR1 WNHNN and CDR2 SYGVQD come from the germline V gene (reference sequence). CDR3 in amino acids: CASSEQWGTDTQYF. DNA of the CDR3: TGCGCCAGCAGTGAACAGTGGGGCACAGATACGCAGTATTTT.

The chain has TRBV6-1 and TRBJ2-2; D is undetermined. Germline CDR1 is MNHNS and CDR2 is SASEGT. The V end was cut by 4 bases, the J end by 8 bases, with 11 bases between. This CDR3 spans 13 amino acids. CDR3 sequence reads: CASSGDKSGELFF. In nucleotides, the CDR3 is TGTGCCAGCAGTGGAGACAAATCTGGGGAGCTGTTTTTT.

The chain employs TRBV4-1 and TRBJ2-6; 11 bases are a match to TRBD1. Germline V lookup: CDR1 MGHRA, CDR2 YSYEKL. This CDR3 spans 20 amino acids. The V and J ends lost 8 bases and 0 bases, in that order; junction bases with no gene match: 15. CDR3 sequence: CASLRRGTGGIGSGANVLTF. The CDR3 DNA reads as TGCGCCAGCCTAAGGAGGGGGACAGGGGGAATTGGCTCTGGGGCCAACGTCCTGACTTTC.